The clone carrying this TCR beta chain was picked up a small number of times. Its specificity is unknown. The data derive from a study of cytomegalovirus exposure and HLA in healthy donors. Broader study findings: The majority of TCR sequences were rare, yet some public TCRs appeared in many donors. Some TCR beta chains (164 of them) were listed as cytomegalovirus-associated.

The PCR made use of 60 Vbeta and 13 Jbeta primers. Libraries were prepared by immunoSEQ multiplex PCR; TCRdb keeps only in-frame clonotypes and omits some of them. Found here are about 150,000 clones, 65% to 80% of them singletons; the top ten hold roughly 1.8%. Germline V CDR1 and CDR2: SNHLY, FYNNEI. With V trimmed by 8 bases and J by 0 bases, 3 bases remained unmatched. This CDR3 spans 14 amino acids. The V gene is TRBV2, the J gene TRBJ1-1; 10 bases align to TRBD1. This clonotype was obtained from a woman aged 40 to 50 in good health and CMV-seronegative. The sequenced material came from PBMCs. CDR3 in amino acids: CASGTGALNTEAFF. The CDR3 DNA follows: TGTGCCAGCGGGACAGGGGCCCTGAACACTGAAGCTTTCTTT.